Described below is a single TCR beta chain sequence and its context. Its target is unknown. The sample is drawn from a study of vaccination and CD4 T cells after COVID-19. In the study overall: Vaccinees got either two BNT162b2 doses or two mRNA-1273 doses.

The CDR3 has 14 amino acids. The V end lost 5 bases, the J end lost 3 bases, and 14 bases lay between the germline ends. Germline CDR1 MNHNS, CDR2 SASEGT. With the Oncomine TCR Beta short-read assay, DNA from cultured CD4+ T cells was sequenced. TCRdb called the PCR reads again in MiXCR, with one record for every CDR3 protein. This sample has about 20,000 distinct CDR3 sequences, with 44% found just once. This sample's time point: late sampling 161 to 241 days after vaccination in three convalescent patients. Treatment indicated: approximately 10-day PBMC culture with coronavirus spike peptide pools or control peptides (ViraFEST assay).

The clonotype was recovered from a human donor who had recovered from COVID-19. The sequences come from CD4+ T cells from blood, cultured in vitro, collected about 7 months after SARS-CoV-2 vaccination. The chain has TRBV6-1 and TRBJ2-7, with D possibly TRBD1 on 5 matching bases. The CDR3: CASSNQGSGYEQYF. The CDR3 DNA is TGTGCCAGCAGTAACCAGGGTTCGGGCTACGAGCAGTACTTC.